The sequence of this TCR beta chain was determined in a study of blood T cell repertoires in COVID-19. In the study overall: Some COVID-19 samples were acute and others convalescent; all came from the United States, Italy and Spain. In each case, the material was cDNA or gDNA derived from T cells, B-cell-depleted T cells, or PBMCs.

The CDR3 is made up of 12 amino acids. Trimming took 3 bases from V and 7 from J, leaving 4 bases between them. Germline assignment: CDR1 SGHTA and CDR2 FQGNSA. In the original workflow: It was from reference gene primer amplification that nucleated cell counts were estimated. The table came from immunoSEQ multiplex PCR; TCRdb's copy has only in-frame clones and leaves some out. V and J calls and clone size follow that table, whereas D and trimming were derived from the DNA. The sample has 15,000 to 20,000 clones, 91% seen once. The sequence was collected from a human donor in a cohort sampled during active COVID-19. The J gene is TRBJ1-6, the V gene TRBV7-2; no firm D call. The sample consisted of peripheral blood. CDR3 bases: TGTGCCAGCAGCTTCGAGAATTCACCCCTCCACTTT. Its protein product is CASSFENSPLHF. The variable domain in full, with the rest retrieved from reference TRBV7-2 and TRBJ1-6, is GAGVSQSPSNKVTEKGKDVELRCDPISGHTALYWYRQSLGQGLEFLIYFQGNSAPDKSGLPSDRFSAERTGGSVSTLTIQRTQQEDSAVYLCASSFENSPLHFGNGTRLTVT.